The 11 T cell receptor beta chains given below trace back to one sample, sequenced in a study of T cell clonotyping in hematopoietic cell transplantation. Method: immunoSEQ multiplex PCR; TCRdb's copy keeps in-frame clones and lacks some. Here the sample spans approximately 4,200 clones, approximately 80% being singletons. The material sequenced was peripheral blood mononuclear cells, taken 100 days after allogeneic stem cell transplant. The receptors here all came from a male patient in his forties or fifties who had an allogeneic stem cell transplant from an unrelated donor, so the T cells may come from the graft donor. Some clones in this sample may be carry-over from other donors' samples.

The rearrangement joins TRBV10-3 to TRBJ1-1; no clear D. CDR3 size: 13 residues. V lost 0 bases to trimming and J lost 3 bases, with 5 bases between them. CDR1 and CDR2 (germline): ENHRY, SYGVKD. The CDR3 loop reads CAISESDYTEAFF. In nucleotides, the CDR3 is TGTGCCATCAGTGAGTCTGATTACACTGAAGCTTTCTTT.

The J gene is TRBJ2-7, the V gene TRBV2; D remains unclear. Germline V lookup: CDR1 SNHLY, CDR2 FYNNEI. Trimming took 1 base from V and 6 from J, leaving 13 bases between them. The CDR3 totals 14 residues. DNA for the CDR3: TGTGCCAGCAGTGAAGACGGCCTGCGGATCGAGCAGTACTTC. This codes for CASSEDGLRIEQYF.

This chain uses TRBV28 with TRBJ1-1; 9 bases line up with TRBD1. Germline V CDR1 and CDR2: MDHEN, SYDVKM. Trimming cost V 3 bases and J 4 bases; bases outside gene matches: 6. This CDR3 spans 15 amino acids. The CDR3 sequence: CASSLPGQGFTEAFF. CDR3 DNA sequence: TGTGCCAGCAGTTTGCCTGGACAGGGGTTCACTGAAGCTTTCTTT.

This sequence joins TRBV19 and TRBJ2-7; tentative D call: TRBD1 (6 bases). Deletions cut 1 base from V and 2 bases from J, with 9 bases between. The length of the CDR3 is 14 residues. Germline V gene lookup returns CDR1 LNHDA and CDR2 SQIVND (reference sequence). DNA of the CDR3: TGTGCCAGTAGTATAGCACAGGGCGCCTACGAGCAGTACTTC. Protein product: CASSIAQGAYEQYF.

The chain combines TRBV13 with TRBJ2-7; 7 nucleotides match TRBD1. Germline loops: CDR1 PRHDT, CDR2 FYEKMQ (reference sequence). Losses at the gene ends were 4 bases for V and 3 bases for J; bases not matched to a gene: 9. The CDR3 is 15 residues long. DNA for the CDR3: TGTGCCAGCAGCTCTGGGACAGCCAAAAACTACGAGCAGTACTTC. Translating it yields CASSSGTAKNYEQYF.

The CDR3 sequence: CASSYPRRNTEAFF. CDR3 nucleotide sequence: TGTGCCAGCAGTTACCCGCGCAGGAACACTGAAGCTTTCTTT. V is TRBV6-6 and J is TRBJ1-1; D remains unclear. Germline CDR1 and CDR2: MNHNY and SVGAGI (reference sequence). The V end lost 2 bases, the J end lost 1 base, and 8 bases lay between the germline ends. CDR3 length: 14 residues.

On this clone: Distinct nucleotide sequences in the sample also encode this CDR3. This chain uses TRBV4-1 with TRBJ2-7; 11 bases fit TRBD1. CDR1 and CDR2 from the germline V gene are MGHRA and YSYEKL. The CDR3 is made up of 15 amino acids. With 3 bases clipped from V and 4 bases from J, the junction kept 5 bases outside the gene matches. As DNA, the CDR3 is TGCGCCAGCAGCCAGGGACAGGGGGAAGGTTACGAGCAGTACTTC. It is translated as CASSQGQGEGYEQYF.

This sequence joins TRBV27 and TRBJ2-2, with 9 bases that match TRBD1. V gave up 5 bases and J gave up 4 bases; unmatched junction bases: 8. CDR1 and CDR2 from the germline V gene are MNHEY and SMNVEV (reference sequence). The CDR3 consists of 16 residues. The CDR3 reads CASSLIPGQGTGELFF. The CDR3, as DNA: TGTGCCAGCAGTCTCATTCCGGGACAGGGCACCGGGGAGCTGTTTTTT.

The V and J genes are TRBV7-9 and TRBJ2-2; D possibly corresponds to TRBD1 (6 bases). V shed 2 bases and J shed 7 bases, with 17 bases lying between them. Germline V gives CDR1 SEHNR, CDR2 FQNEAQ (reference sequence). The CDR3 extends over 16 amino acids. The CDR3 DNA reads TGTGCCAGCAGCTTAAGCAGGGGAGTGATGAGCGGGGAGCTGTTTTTT. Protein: CASSLSRGVMSGELFF. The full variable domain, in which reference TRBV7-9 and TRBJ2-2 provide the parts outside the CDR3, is DTGVSQNPRHKITKRGQNVTFRCDPISEHNRLYWYRQTLGQGPEFLTYFQNEAQLEKSRLLSDRFSAERPKGSFSTLEIQRTEQGDSAMYLCASSLSRGVMSGELFFGEGSRLTVL.

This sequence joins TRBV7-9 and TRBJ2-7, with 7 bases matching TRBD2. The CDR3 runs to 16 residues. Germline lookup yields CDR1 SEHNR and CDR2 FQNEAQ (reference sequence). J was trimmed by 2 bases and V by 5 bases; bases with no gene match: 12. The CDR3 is CASSTSRGVWAYEQYF. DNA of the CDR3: TGTGCCAGCAGCACCTCCCGGGGGGTATGGGCCTACGAGCAGTACTTC. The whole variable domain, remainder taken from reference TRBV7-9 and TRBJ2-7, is DTGVSQNPRHKITKRGQNVTFRCDPISEHNRLYWYRQTLGQGPEFLTYFQNEAQLEKSRLLSDRFSAERPKGSFSTLEIQRTEQGDSAMYLCASSTSRGVWAYEQYFGPGTRLTVT.

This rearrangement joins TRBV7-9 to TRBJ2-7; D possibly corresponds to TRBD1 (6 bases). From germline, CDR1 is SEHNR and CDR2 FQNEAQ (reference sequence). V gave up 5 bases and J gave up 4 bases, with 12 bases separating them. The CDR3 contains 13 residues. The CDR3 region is CASSSTGRYEQYF. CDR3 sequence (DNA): TGTGCCAGCAGCAGCACAGGGCGGTACGAGCAGTACTTC.